This T cell receptor beta chain stems from a study of T cells in Graves' hyperthyroidism and ophthalmopathy. The overall study: The authors collected peripheral blood at initial diagnosis, before any treatment. General study findings and limits: Median prediction lead before ophthalmopathy onset was around 7 months with the model.

This clonotype was found many times. Its antigen is still unknown. The V and J ends lost 5 bases and 14 bases respectively, with 13 bases between them. Germline values: CDR1 SGHTA, CDR2 FQGNSA. The CDR3 covers 12 residues. Diagnosis of hyperthyroidism was new in patients aged 18 to 65, and its duration was under 2 months. Reasons for excluding patients were uncontrolled infection, other autoimmune disease, pregnancy or lactation. Template material for amplifying TCR beta CDR3 regions consisted of RNA transcripts. TCR CDR3 regions were first amplified by RT-PCR with HTBI primers. TCRdb called the multiplex PCR reads again in MiXCR, with one record for every CDR3 protein. Seen here are more than 95,000 distinct CDR3 sequences, over 45% observed once, and the top ten hold about 26%.

The origin of this receptor is a man aged 35-49 years with Graves' hyperthyroidism. V gene TRBV7-2 combines with J gene TRBJ1-6; TRBD1 might be the D (6 bases). Sequencing was performed on blood. CDR3 sequence reads: CASSETGTTLHF. Here the CDR3 DNA reads TGTGCCAGCAGCGAAACCGGGACAACCCTCCACTTT. Complete variable domain (other parts from reference TRBV7-2 and TRBJ1-6): GAGVSQSPSNKVTEKGKDVELRCDPISGHTALYWYRQSLGQGLEFLIYFQGNSAPDKSGLPSDRFSAERTGGSVSTLTIQRTQQEDSAVYLCASSETGTTLHFGNGTRLTVT.